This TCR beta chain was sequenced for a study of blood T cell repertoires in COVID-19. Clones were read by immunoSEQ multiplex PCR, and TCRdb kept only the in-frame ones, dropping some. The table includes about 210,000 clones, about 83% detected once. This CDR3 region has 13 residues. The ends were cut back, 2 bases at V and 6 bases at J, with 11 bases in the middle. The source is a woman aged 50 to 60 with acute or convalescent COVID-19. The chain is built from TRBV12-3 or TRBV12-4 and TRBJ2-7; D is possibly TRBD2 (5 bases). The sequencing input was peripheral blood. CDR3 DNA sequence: TGTGCCAGCAGTTTATTCGAGGGCAGCGAGCAGTACTTC. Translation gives CASSLFEGSEQYF.